Below, 8 T cell receptor beta chains from the same sample are listed, as sequenced in a study of cytomegalovirus exposure and HLA in healthy donors. With 60 Vbeta and 13 Jbeta primers, the PCR was carried out. Assay: immunoSEQ multiplex PCR; the TCRdb copy retains only in-frame clones and omits some. The data show about 180,000 clones, around four fifths seen once. The sample was PBMCs. The receptors here all came from a woman in her sixties in good health and CMV-seropositive.

This sequence joins TRBV7-2 and TRBJ2-1; 7 nucleotides agree with TRBD2. The CDR3 has 15 residues. The germline V gene encodes CDR1 SGHTA and CDR2 FQGNSA. Trimming took 1 base from V and 6 from J; bases not matched to a gene: 6. The CDR3 region is CASSLGRGNSNEQFF. CDR3 DNA: TGTGCCAGCAGCTTAGGGCGGGGGAACAGCAATGAGCAGTTCTTC.

The rearrangement joins TRBV7-9 to TRBJ1-1; D gene uncertain. Per the germline V gene, CDR1 is SEHNR and CDR2 is FQNEAQ (reference sequence). Between the trimmed V and J ends, which lost 1 base and 5 bases, there was a span of 5 bases. The CDR3 loop spans 12 amino acids. The CDR3 spells CASSLVVTEAFF. Written as DNA, the CDR3 is TGTGCCAGCAGCTTAGTAGTAACTGAAGCTTTCTTT.

This clone was counted only a few times. The chain recombines TRBV6-1 with TRBJ1-5; D not certain. The V gene's germline CDR1 is MNHNS and CDR2 SASEGT. V shed 6 bases and J shed 3 bases, with 9 bases lying between them. CDR3 size: 13 residues. For the CDR3, the DNA is TGTGCCAGCAGCGTGGCCAACAATCAGCCCCAGCATTTT. Translating gives CASSVANNQPQHF.

V usage is TRBV6-1 and J usage is TRBJ2-7; TRBD1 agrees at 8 bases. Germline loops: CDR1 MNHNS, CDR2 SASEGT. The CDR3 sequence is 15 residues long. The junction had 9 bases not matched to a gene; V was cut back by 5 bases and J by 3 bases. The CDR3 is CASSRSGTGLYEQYF. The CDR3 nucleotides are TGTGCCAGCAGTAGATCCGGGACAGGCCTCTACGAGCAGTACTTC.

This clone was seen once. The chain uses TRBV5-4 and TRBJ2-2; possible D gene TRBD1, 6 bases. The CDR3 is made up of 15 amino acids. In germline, CDR1 is SGHNT, CDR2 YYREEE (reference sequence). Trimming removed 4 bases at V and 2 bases at J, with 12 bases between. CDR3 DNA sequence: TGTGCCAGCAGCCGCGGACAGCGCAACACCGGGGAGCTGTTTTTT. Its protein product is CASSRGQRNTGELFF.

The chain is built from TRBV12-5 and TRBJ1-1; 7 bases match TRBD1. Per germline, CDR1 LGHNT and CDR2 FRNRAP. V was pared by 0 bases and J by 2 bases, with 12 bases of the junction left unmatched. The CDR3 spans 18 residues. This CDR3 is CASGLVLDRDLSNTEAFF. The CDR3 DNA reads as TGTGCTAGTGGTTTGGTATTAGACAGGGACCTTTCAAACACTGAAGCTTTCTTT.

The rearrangement uses TRBV7-8 and TRBJ1-4; 10 bases line up with TRBD1. Losses at the gene ends were 5 bases for V and 0 bases for J; bases not matched to a gene: 6. This CDR3 has 17 amino acids. In germline, CDR1 is SGHVS, CDR2 FQNEAQ. The CDR3 region is CASSPRDRGTTNEKLFF. CDR3 DNA sequence: TGTGCCAGCAGCCCCCGGGACAGGGGAACAACTAATGAAAAACTGTTTTTT.

V gene TRBV5-4 combines with J gene TRBJ2-1; D gene uncertain. From germline, CDR1 is SGHNT and CDR2 YYREEE (reference sequence). CDR3 size: 16 residues. Trimming cost V 4 bases and J 2 bases, with 16 bases left between them. CDR3 loop: CASSPLELGPYNEQFF. The CDR3 nucleotides read TGTGCCAGCAGCCCCTTAGAGCTGGGCCCCTACAATGAGCAGTTCTTC.